This T cell receptor (beta chain) was found in a study of T cells expressing NK-cell markers. Study details: According to the study, TCR beta repertoires originated from sorted CD3+CD56+NKG2C+, CD3+CD56+NKG2C- and CD3+CD56-NKG2C+ T cells. Within the sequenced cohort of eight donors, seven exhibited HCMV seropositivity and one was seronegative.

The CDR3 runs 14 residues. The V gene's germline CDR1 is MNHEY and CDR2 SVGEGT. Overall study results and limits: HCMV specificity of the expanded NKG2C+ T cell clones stayed unclear. In a few donors, dominant clonotypes made up roughly 25-60.1% of CD3+CD56-NKG2C+ cells.

TCRdb re-called the 5' RACE reads and gives one entry per CDR3 protein, without DNA. Its table records a few hundred thousand distinct CDR3 sequences. Comments on this clonotype: Its antigen is unidentified.

V is TRBV6-2 or TRBV6-3 and J is TRBJ1-5; TCRdb picks TRBD1, but there is no DNA to check that call. The clonotype originates from a man aged 18 to 29 in good health. Sequenced material: blood T cells: a sorted CD56 or NKG2C T cell subset, CD4+ or CD8+ T cells, or bulk PBMC T cells (not recorded which). The CDR3 loop reads CASTLRQGTQPQHF.